This T cell receptor (beta chain) stems from a study of beta chain features in type 1 diabetes. The CDR3 extends over 13 amino acids. V lost 5 bases and J 6 bases, leaving 17 bases between the germline ends. Looked up from germline, CDR1 is GTSNPN and CDR2 is SVGIG (reference sequence). Findings of the study overall: Type 1 diabetes patients had moderately but significantly shorter TCRB CDR3s in all four CD4+ subsets.

The isolated RNA, all of it, was reverse transcribed, so expressed TCRB transcripts were what got sequenced. Produced via immunoSEQ multiplex PCR; TCRdb's table is partial and in-frame only. Here the sample spans around 300,000 clones, 8% being singletons. This clone showed up just a few times. Its antigen is not known. The clonotype comes from a woman aged 18 to 35 in good health. The rearrangement uses TRBV30 and TRBJ2-7; no clear D gene. Sequenced sample: central memory CD4+ T cells from blood. The DNA for the CDR3 is TGTGCCTGGTCATGGGCGGACGCGAGCGAGCAGTACTTC. It specifies CAWSWADASEQYF.